This is a list of T cell receptor beta chains from one sample in a study of blood T cell repertoires in COVID-19. Measured with immunoSEQ multiplex PCR; TCRdb has only the in-frame clones, and not every one. The sample holds tens of thousands of clones, about 90% seen once. Source material: peripheral blood. These receptors were taken from a man in his forties or fifties with COVID-19, enrolled during active disease. Both conserved end residues are part of each CDR3. Each record gives: J gene, clone size, D gene, V gene, CDR3 DNA, CDR3 protein. D genes are given only for firm matches. The size entry is marked missing in some rows and otherwise reads once, few, many or a size class.

>TRBJ1-1|-|TRBD1|TRBV5-6
TGTGCCAGCAGTTCACGGACAGGTGGGGGGGCTTTCTTT
CASSSRTGGGAFF
>TRBJ1-3|-|TRBD1|TRBV6-6
TGTGCCAGCATGGGACAGGAGATCCCCCGAAACACCATATATTTT
CASMGQEIPRNTIYF
>TRBJ2-1|-|TRBD2|TRBV18
TGTGCCAGCTCACTCTCGACTAGCGGGGACAATGAGCAGTTCTTC
CASSLSTSGDNEQFF
>TRBJ1-6|-|-|TRBV18
TGTGCCAGCTCGGTGGCAGGGAATTCACCCCTCCACTTT
CASSVAGNSPLHF
>TRBJ2-7|-|TRBD2|TRBV10-1
TGCGCCAGCAGTCACCCCACTAGCGGGAGGTACGAGCAGTACTTC
CASSHPTSGRYEQYF
>TRBJ2-1|once|-|TRBV29-1
TGCAGCGTTGAAGGGGGCCACCGGTCATACAATGAGCAGTTCTTC
CSVEGGHRSYNEQFF
>TRBJ2-2|-|-|TRBV19
TGTGCCAGTGCTACCGGGACAAACACCGGGGAGCTGTTTTTT
CASATGTNTGELFF
>TRBJ1-1|-|TRBD1|TRBV24-1
TGTGCCACCAGTGGCCGACAGGGAATGGTGAATGAAGCTTTCTTT
CATSGRQGMVNEAFF
>TRBJ2-2|-|-|TRBV4-3
TGCGCCAGCAGCCAGGCAATCGAGCGATCCGGGGAGCTGTTTTTT
CASSQAIERSGELFF
>TRBJ2-5|-|-|TRBV4-2
TGTGCCAGCAGCCAAGATCCGACCGGGAGTGAGGGAGAGACCCAGTACTTC
CASSQDPTGSEGETQYF
>TRBJ1-1|-|-|TRBV5-1
TGCGCCAGCAGCCATAAAGACAGAAACACTGAAGCTTTCTTT
CASSHKDRNTEAFF
>TRBJ2-1|-|-|TRBV9
TGTGCCAGCAGCGTAGGGAGACAGACCTACAATGAGCAGTTCTTC
CASSVGRQTYNEQFF
>TRBJ2-5|few|-|TRBV5-6
TGTGCCAGCAGCTTGGCCACGCTGGACAGCCAAGAGACCCAGTACTTC
CASSLATLDSQETQYF
>TRBJ2-1|once|TRBD2|TRBV12-5
TGTGCTAGTCGGACTAGCGGGGGAGACAATGAGCAGTTCTTC
CASRTSGGDNEQFF
>TRBJ1-4|-|-|TRBV29-1
TGCACCGCGGGGGAGACAGGTCAGGGGAAACTGTTTTTT
CTAGETGQGKLFF
>TRBJ1-6|few|-|TRBV5-4
TGTGCCAGCAGCTTACAGGCGAATTCACCCCTCCACTTT
CASSLQANSPLHF
>TRBJ1-5|-|TRBD1|TRBV28
TGTGCCAGCAGTTTGGTGGGACAGCTCTATCAGCCCCAGCATTTT
CASSLVGQLYQPQHF
>TRBJ1-3|-|-|TRBV5-1
TGCGCCAGCAGCTTGGGCTCAGGATCCGGAAACACCATATATTTT
CASSLGSGSGNTIYF
>TRBJ2-3|-|TRBD2|TRBV2
TGTGCCAGCAGTGAAGCGGTACTAGCGAGCACCACAGATACGCAGTATTTT
CASSEAVLASTTDTQYF
>TRBJ2-3|-|-|TRBV11-2
TGTGCCAGCAGCGAGAGCGGCACAGATACGCAGTATTTT
CASSESGTDTQYF
>TRBJ1-4|-|-|TRBV19
TGTGCCAGTAGTTCCCGGGGGTCTAATGAAAAACTGTTTTTT
CASSSRGSNEKLFF
>TRBJ2-7|-|-|TRBV6-5
TGTGCCAGCAGTTACACGGACAGCTCCTACGAGCAGTACTTC
CASSYTDSSYEQYF
>TRBJ1-2|-|-|TRBV23-1
TGCGCCAGCAGTCAATCGGCCCTGTTGCGGGCGGGCTTAGGCTACACCTTC
CASSQSALLRAGLGYTF
>TRBJ1-2|once|TRBD1|TRBV28
TGTGCCAGCAGAGTCGGACAGGGGTCCGATGGCTACACCTTC
CASRVGQGSDGYTF
>TRBJ1-2|-|-|TRBV29-1
TGCAGCGTCGCGCCCCTCTCCGGGTTTAGTGGCTACACCTTC
CSVAPLSGFSGYTF
>TRBJ1-1|-|-|TRBV5-3
TGTGCCAGAAGACCAGACACCTACACTGAAGCTTTCTTT
CARRPDTYTEAFF
>TRBJ2-7|-|TRBD2|TRBV19
TGTGCCAGTAGTATAAGCGGGGCACTCTACGAGCAGTACTTC
CASSISGALYEQYF
>TRBJ2-1|-|TRBD1|TRBV7-9
TGTGCCAGCAGCCCCGAGGGCAGGGGGTCCTACAATGAGCAGTTCTTC
CASSPEGRGSYNEQFF
>TRBJ1-5|-|-|TRBV21-1
TGTGCCAGCAGCTGCCGGGACAGGGCTACTGTCTGCAATCAGCCCCAGCATTTT
CASSCRDRATVCNQPQHF
>TRBJ2-5|-|-|TRBV7-2
TGTGCCAGCAGCTACGACGCGGCGTTCGGGACCCAGTACTTC
CASSYDAAFGTQYF
>TRBJ2-7|-|TRBD2|TRBV2
TGTGCCATCCGCGAGATGACTAGCGGGAGGGCCGGCGACTACGAGCAGTACTTC
CAIREMTSGRAGDYEQYF
>TRBJ2-4|-|-|TRBV24-1
TGTTCCAAGGGGAAACTAGCCAAAAACATTCAGTACTTC
CSKGKLAKNIQYF
>TRBJ1-6|-|-|TRBV18
TGTGCCAGCTCACCCGGCAGGGATAATTCACCCCTCCACTTT
CASSPGRDNSPLHF
>TRBJ1-6|-|-|TRBV5-5
TGTGCCAGCAGCTTGTGGACGGGAGATAATTCACCCCTCCACTTT
CASSLWTGDNSPLHF
>TRBJ1-1|few|-|TRBV3-1/TRBV3-2
TGTGCCAGCAGCCAAGGAACGGGGTTCGCTGAAGCTTTCTTT
CASSQGTGFAEAFF
>TRBJ1-1|-|-|TRBV25-1
TGTGCCAGCAGTGAATTCGCGGATGAAGCTTTCTTT
CASSEFADEAFF
>TRBJ1-5|-|-|TRBV9
TGTGCCAGCAGCGTAGGGGCCCTCAATCAGCCCCAGCATTTT
CASSVGALNQPQHF